The 32 T cell receptor beta chains below come from one sample, sequenced in a study of blood T cell repertoires in COVID-19. Sequenced by immunoSEQ multiplex PCR; TCRdb stores in-frame clones only, minus some. The table records 200,000 to 250,000 clones, around 82% of them present only once. The sequenced material came from PBMCs or T cells enriched from blood (not recorded which). Receptors originate from a woman between 40 and 55 years old who had been exposed to COVID-19.

The J gene is TRBJ1-2, the V gene TRBV27; 7 positions agree with TRBD1. Germline V lookup: CDR1 MNHEY, CDR2 SMNVEV (reference sequence). V gave up 4 bases and J gave up 4 bases; unmatched junction bases: 6. The CDR3 covers 14 residues. The DNA for the CDR3 is TGTGCCAGCAGTTCACGAGGGACAGCCTATGGCTACACCTTC. Residues: CASSSRGTAYGYTF.

This chain connects TRBV27 to TRBJ2-1, with 12 bases identical to TRBD2. Looked up from germline, CDR1 is MNHEY and CDR2 is SMNVEV (reference sequence). This CDR3 has 14 residues. Germline trimming cut 6 bases from V and 7 bases from J; bases unmatched to any gene: 4. The CDR3 DNA reads TGTGCCAGCAGGCTAGCGGGGGGGTTGAATGAGCAGTTCTTC. Translating it yields CASRLAGGLNEQFF.

CDR3 coding DNA: TGTGCCAGCAGCTTAGTGTGGGAGGGTTATTCACCCCTCCACTTT. Protein sequence: CASSLVWEGYSPLHF. V gene TRBV7-2 combines with J gene TRBJ1-6; unclear D gene. CDR3 length equals 15 residues. Per the germline V gene, CDR1 is SGHTA and CDR2 is FQGNSA. The V and J ends lost 1 base and 8 bases respectively, with 12 bases between them.

The chain combines TRBV7-8 with TRBJ2-6; D perhaps matches TRBD2 (5 bases). The V and J ends lost 5 bases and 0 bases respectively, with 11 bases between them. The germline CDR1 and CDR2 sequences are SGHVS and FQNEAQ. This CDR3 is 16 amino acids long. For the CDR3, the DNA is TGTGCCAGCAGCGGTAGTGGACTCTCTGGGGCCAACGTCCTGACTTTC. This encodes CASSGSGLSGANVLTF.

The rearrangement links TRBV2 to TRBJ1-5; 8 nucleotides align to TRBD1. V trimming: 5 bases; J trimming: 5 bases; junction bases outside the gene matches: 5. The CDR3 loop spans 14 amino acids. The germline gives CDR1 SNHLY, CDR2 FYNNEI. The CDR3 DNA reads as TGTGCCAGCAGTAAAGACAGGGGCGATCAGCCCCAGCATTTT. Translating gives CASSKDRGDQPQHF.

The rearrangement uses TRBV9 and TRBJ2-5; perhaps TRBD2 as D (5 bases). The CDR3 consists of 16 residues. Germline CDR1 is SGDLS and CDR2 is YYNGEE. Trimming cost V 3 bases and J 2 bases, with 17 bases left between them. The CDR3 bases are TGTGCCAGCAGCGCGGGATGGGGAAAAGGGCAAGAGACCCAGTACTTC. This gives the protein CASSAGWGKGQETQYF.

This clone showed up just once. The chain combines TRBV3-1 (or the pseudogene TRBV3-2) with TRBJ1-2; D call uncertain. V lost 7 bases and J 4 bases, leaving 22 bases between the germline ends. CDR3 length equals 16 residues. In germline, CDR1 is LGHDT, CDR2 YNNKEL (reference sequence). The CDR3 spells CASTAAGIVSVYGYTF. CDR3 sequence (DNA): TGTGCCAGCACCGCGGCGGGAATCGTATCTGTCTATGGCTACACCTTC.

V is TRBV28 and J is TRBJ2-2; D is possibly TRBD2 (5 bases). The CDR3 is 14 residues long. V was cut by 7 bases and J by 6 bases, with 15 bases left in between. Per germline, CDR1 MDHEN and CDR2 SYDVKM. CDR3 region: CASKVPVRAGELFF. CDR3 nucleotide sequence: TGTGCCAGCAAGGTCCCCGTGAGGGCCGGGGAGCTGTTTTTT. The complete variable domain, with remaining parts taken from reference TRBV28 and TRBJ2-2, reads DVKVTQSSRYLVKRTGEKVFLECVQDMDHENMFWYRQDPGLGLRLIYFSYDVKMKEKGDIPEGYSVSREKKERFSLILESASTNQTSMYLCASKVPVRAGELFFGEGSRLTVL.

V and J are TRBV5-1 and TRBJ2-1; 8 bases agree with TRBD2. Germline trimming cut 3 bases from V and 0 bases from J; bases unmatched to any gene: 5. This CDR3 has 16 residues. The germline V gene has CDR1 SGHRS and CDR2 YFSETQ. CDR3 amino acids: CASSSPGTSSYNEQFF. CDR3 sequence (DNA): TGCGCCAGCAGCTCCCCCGGGACTAGCTCCTACAATGAGCAGTTCTTC.

The V and J genes are TRBV29-1 and TRBJ2-2; tentative D call: TRBD2 (6 bases). Germline CDR1 and CDR2: SQVTM and ANQGSEA. With 4 bases removed from V and 3 bases from J, the gap between germline ends came to 15 bases. This CDR3 is built from 15 residues. CDR3 coding DNA: TGCAGCGTTGGGGGGGATCTATCCGACACCGGGGAGCTGTTTTTT. As protein: CSVGGDLSDTGELFF.

Note on this clone: This sample also contains other DNA sequences that code for the same CDR3. The gene calls are TRBV29-1 and TRBJ2-7; D possibly corresponds to TRBD2 (6 bases). Trimming removed 6 bases at V and 0 bases at J, with 15 bases between. Per germline, CDR1 SQVTM and CDR2 ANQGSEA. The CDR3 loop spans 14 amino acids. CDR3 nucleotides: TGCAGCGTCCGAAGGGACTCCACCTCCTACGAGCAGTACTTC. Translated: CSVRRDSTSYEQYF.

CDR3 coding DNA: TGTGCCAGCAGCTTACGGGGGGGTAAAGAGACCCAGTACTTC. This encodes CASSLRGGKETQYF. This sequence joins TRBV13 and TRBJ2-5, with 8 bases that match TRBD2. V was clipped by 2 bases and J by 3 bases; unmatched bases: 2. Looked up from germline, CDR1 is PRHDT and CDR2 is FYEKMQ (reference sequence). The CDR3 consists of 14 residues. The full variable domain, completed using reference TRBV13 and TRBJ2-5, is AAGVIQSPRHLIKEKRETATLKCYPIPRHDTVYWYQQGPGQDPQFLISFYEKMQSDKGSIPDRFSAQQFSDYHSELNMSSLELGDSALYFCASSLRGGKETQYFGPGTRLLVL.

This clone came up a few times. The chain is built from TRBV19 and TRBJ1-4; D gene ambiguous. Germline V gene lookup returns CDR1 LNHDA and CDR2 SQIVND (reference sequence). The CDR3 consists of 13 residues. Deletions cut 7 bases from V and 7 bases from J, with 13 bases between. CDR3 coding DNA: TGTGCCAGTACGGTCCTGCGGGGTGAAAAACTGTTTTTT. It specifies CASTVLRGEKLFF.

The rearrangement uses TRBV7-2 and TRBJ1-2, with a weak D call TRBD1 (5 bases). Germline V gene lookup returns CDR1 SGHTA and CDR2 FQGNSA. Trimming pared 1 base from V and 8 bases from J, leaving 17 bases between. The length of the CDR3 is 15 residues. As DNA, the CDR3 is TGTGCCAGCAGCTTAGGGGGGAGGGATGCGTTAGGCTACACCTTC. It codes for CASSLGGRDALGYTF.

This clone was found a few times. This rearrangement joins TRBV19 to TRBJ1-1; tentatively, D is TRBD1 (5 bases). The germline CDR1 and CDR2 sequences are LNHDA and SQIVND (reference sequence). The V and J ends lost 3 bases and 0 bases respectively, with 11 bases between them. There are 15 residues in the CDR3. CDR3 nucleotide sequence: TGTGCCAGTAGTATCGTGGGGGGAGTGAACACTGAAGCTTTCTTT. Its translation is CASSIVGGVNTEAFF.

The rearrangement uses TRBV4-2 and TRBJ2-1, with TRBD2 matching 13 bases. The V segment lost 4 bases and the J segment 8 bases; nucleotides outside the gene matches: 11. This CDR3 region has 17 residues. Germline-derived CDR1 and CDR2 are LGHNA and YNFKEQ. CDR3 protein: CASSLRLAGGNKDEQFF. The DNA for the CDR3 is TGTGCCAGCAGCCTCCGACTAGCGGGGGGAAACAAGGATGAGCAGTTCTTC.

V usage is TRBV3-1 (or the pseudogene TRBV3-2) and J usage is TRBJ2-1, with TRBD2 matching 8 bases. The junction had 10 bases not matched to a gene; V was cut back by 4 bases and J by 5 bases. The CDR3 is 16 amino acids. Germline assignment: CDR1 LGHDT and CDR2 YNNKEL (reference sequence). CDR3: CASSPRERGTNNEQFF. The CDR3 nucleotides are TGTGCCAGCAGCCCGAGGGAGCGGGGGACAAACAATGAGCAGTTCTTC.

The chain links TRBV27 to TRBJ2-3, with TRBD2 matching 10 bases. Germline trimming cut 6 bases from V and 2 bases from J; bases unmatched to any gene: 8. The length of the CDR3 is 16 residues. Germline CDR1 and CDR2: MNHEY and SMNVEV (reference sequence). CDR3 in DNA: TGTGCCAGCAGCCCTAGCGGGGGACTTACCACAGATACGCAGTATTTT. Encoded protein: CASSPSGGLTTDTQYF.

The rearrangement uses TRBV3-1 (or the pseudogene TRBV3-2) and TRBJ2-2; D remains ambiguous. V lost 1 base and J lost 4, with 7 bases in between. This CDR3 is 14 amino acids long. Looked up from germline, CDR1 is LGHDT and CDR2 is YNNKEL (reference sequence). The CDR3 DNA reads TGTGCCAGCAGCCAAGCCCTACCCACCGGGGAGCTGTTTTTT. Translation: CASSQALPTGELFF.

The chain couples TRBV2 to TRBJ1-5, with D possibly TRBD1 on 5 matching bases. From germline, CDR1 is SNHLY and CDR2 FYNNEI. V dropped 4 bases and J dropped 4 bases, with 11 bases sitting between them. The CDR3 covers 14 residues. The CDR3 is CASSGSGGNQPQHF. As DNA, the CDR3 is TGTGCCAGCAGTGGTTCCGGGGGGAATCAGCCCCAGCATTTT.

This sequence joins TRBV10-2 and TRBJ2-5, with 12 positions matching TRBD2. The CDR3 has 16 amino acids. Germline V gives CDR1 WSHSY, CDR2 SAAADI. After removal of 2 bases from V and 5 bases from J, the junction contained 6 bases not matched to a gene. The CDR3, as DNA: TGCGCCAGCAGTGAGCTAGCGGGGGGGCTACGGGAGACCCAGTACTTC. Translating gives CASSELAGGLRETQYF.

V and J are TRBV6-6 and TRBJ2-4, with a possible D match to TRBD2 (6 bases). Trimming left V 7 bases short and J 5 bases short, with 12 bases between. The CDR3 extends over 13 amino acids. The germline gives CDR1 MNHNY, CDR2 SVGAGI (reference sequence). The DNA for the CDR3 is TGTGCCAGCACCATCGGGGAGGAAAACATTCAGTACTTC. Translation gives CASTIGEENIQYF.

V and J are TRBV25-1 and TRBJ2-1; TRBD1 aligns across 8 bases. CDR3 length: 13 amino acids. Germline V gene sequence: CDR1 MGHDK, CDR2 SYGVNS. V dropped 6 bases and J dropped 9; count of bases not matched to a gene: 7. CDR3 sequence: CASRAAGGSEQFF. For the CDR3, the DNA is TGTGCCAGCAGGGCTGCAGGGGGCAGTGAGCAGTTCTTC.

The chain couples TRBV30 to TRBJ1-4, with 10 bases identical to TRBD1. The CDR3 spans 15 residues. Trimming took 1 base from V and 7 from J; bases not matched to a gene: 6. Germline V gene sequence: CDR1 GTSNPN, CDR2 SVGIG (reference sequence). The CDR3 spells CAWSGSGTGVEKLFF. The CDR3 coding sequence is TGTGCCTGGAGTGGATCCGGGACAGGGGTTGAAAAACTGTTTTTT.

V gene TRBV5-1 combines with J gene TRBJ1-3; 9 bases agree with TRBD1. V was pared by 3 bases and J by 5 bases, with 3 bases of the junction left unmatched. The CDR3 is 14 amino acids. Germline values: CDR1 SGHRS, CDR2 YFSETQ. The CDR3 spells CASSWGQGRNTIYF. CDR3 coding DNA: TGCGCCAGCAGCTGGGGACAGGGCCGAAACACCATATATTTT.

The J gene is TRBJ1-2, the V gene TRBV3-1 (or the pseudogene TRBV3-2); no clear D. V lost 1 base to trimming and J lost 4 bases, with 7 bases between them. CDR1 LGHDT and CDR2 YNNKEL come from the germline V gene (reference sequence). CDR3 length: 13 amino acids. The CDR3 region is CASSQAASYGYTF. For the CDR3, the DNA is TGTGCCAGCAGCCAAGCTGCCAGCTATGGCTACACCTTC.

The chain recombines TRBV7-2 with TRBJ1-1; D gene unclear. This CDR3 has 14 amino acids. Germline CDR1 and CDR2: SGHTA and FQGNSA. V dropped 1 base and J dropped 5 bases, with 11 bases sitting between them. CDR3 protein: CASSLGAERTEAFF. In DNA form, the CDR3 reads TGTGCCAGCAGCTTAGGGGCAGAGAGAACTGAAGCTTTCTTT.

The chain has TRBV7-6 and TRBJ2-5, with D possibly being TRBD2 (6 bases). Germline CDR1 is SGHVS and CDR2 is FNYEAQ. The CDR3 consists of 13 residues. The V end lost 4 bases, the J end lost 5 bases, and 11 bases lay between the germline ends. CDR3 nucleotide sequence: TGTGCCAGCAGCTCAGGGACTCGGGAGACCCAGTACTTC. Translated: CASSSGTRETQYF.

This clone was observed once. This sequence joins TRBV4-2 and TRBJ2-7, with TRBD2 matching over 11 bases. This CDR3 is built from 15 residues. Germline CDR1 is LGHNA and CDR2 is YNFKEQ. V gave up 4 bases and J gave up 1 base; unmatched junction bases: 3. The CDR3 DNA reads as TGTGCCAGCAGCCCACTAGCGGGGGTATCCTACGAGCAGTACTTC. It is translated as CASSPLAGVSYEQYF.

The chain has TRBV11-2 and TRBJ1-6; D perhaps matches TRBD1 (5 bases). Germline CDR1 and CDR2: SGHAT and FQNNGV. V was shortened by 0 bases and J by 7 bases, with 10 bases between the two germline ends. This CDR3 has 15 residues. The CDR3 loop is CASSLDQGGNSPLHF. CDR3 DNA sequence: TGTGCCAGCAGCTTAGATCAGGGAGGCAATTCACCCCTCCACTTT.

DNA of the CDR3: TGTGCCAGCAGTTCCGCGGGGATCGACCCCTACGAGCAGTACTTC. Translated, it gives CASSSAGIDPYEQYF. The chain recombines TRBV4-2 with TRBJ2-7, with TRBD2 as a possible D gene (6 bases). Germline loops: CDR1 LGHNA, CDR2 YNFKEQ. V was cut by 6 bases and J by 2 bases, with 17 bases left in between. CDR3 size: 15 residues.

The rearrangement uses TRBV28 and TRBJ2-7; 8 bases line up with TRBD2. CDR1 is MDHEN and CDR2 is SYDVKM in the germline V gene. V lost 7 bases and J lost 3; bases outside the gene matches: 5. This CDR3 comprises 13 residues. DNA for the CDR3: TGTGCCAGCAAGATGAGCGGGGGCTACGAGCAGTACTTC. Its protein is CASKMSGGYEQYF.